A selection of T cell receptor beta chains follows, all from one sample in a study of somatic mutations in cytotoxic T cells in rheumatoid arthritis. Profiled with immunoSEQ multiplex PCR; TCRdb holds only in-frame clones, not every one. The sample shows roughly 10,000 clones, about 88% of them seen only once. Sequenced: CD4+ T cells sorted from blood. The source is a woman between 18 and 29 years old with rheumatoid arthritis. Both conserved end residues are part of each CDR3. The order of the fields is V gene, J gene, D gene, clone size, CDR3 DNA, CDR3 protein. The D gene is left open where the match is weak. Clone size is not always given. Where it is, it says once, few, many or a class for expanded clones.

TRBV29-1,TRBJ1-4,.,.,TGCAGCGCCCACATCCAGGGACATAATGAAAAACTGTTTTTT,CSAHIQGHNEKLFF
TRBV6-1,TRBJ2-7,TRBD2,.,TGTGCCAGCAGTGATCTATCCGGGACTAGCGGGAGGACCCCGACCTACGAGCAGTACTTC,CASSDLSGTSGRTPTYEQYF
TRBV7-8,TRBJ1-4,.,.,TGTGCCAGCAGCTTAGTAGGCAGCGAATTCGAAAAACTGTTTTTT,CASSLVGSEFEKLFF
TRBV5-4,TRBJ1-6,.,once,TGTGCCACCTTCCTTGGGGGGGCAAGTAATTCACCCCTCCACTTT,CATFLGGASNSPLHF
TRBV29-1,TRBJ1-1,.,few,TGCAGCGCCGCTTTAGGAGGGAACACTGAAGCTTTCTTT,CSAALGGNTEAFF
TRBV5-1,TRBJ2-1,TRBD2,.,TGCGCCAGCAGCTTGGTGGTTAGCGGGGCTAATGAGCAGTTCTTC,CASSLVVSGANEQFF
TRBV6-5,TRBJ1-5,.,.,TGTGCCAGCAGGGAGACAGCACAGCCCCAGCATTTT,CASRETAQPQHF
TRBV29-1,TRBJ1-1,.,few,TGCAGCGTTGGCCGGGGATCGGGCACTGAAGCTTTCTTT,CSVGRGSGTEAFF
TRBV5-1,TRBJ2-5,TRBD2,.,TGCGCCAGCAGCTTATTCTCACTAGCGGGGACCCAAGAGACCCAGTACTTC,CASSLFSLAGTQETQYF
TRBV19,TRBJ1-1,.,.,TGTGCCAGTAGTATCCTCCGGTTGGAGACCGGGTCTGAAGCTTTCTTT,CASSILRLETGSEAFF
TRBV28,TRBJ1-5,.,.,TGTGCCAGCAGACAAGTAGGGTACCAGGGTATTGATGGGAATCAGCCCCAGCATTTT,CASRQVGYQGIDGNQPQHF
TRBV7-2,TRBJ1-2,.,.,TGTGCCAGCAGCTTAGCCCAAGCAGGGTCCGGCTACACCTTC,CASSLAQAGSGYTF
TRBV7-2,TRBJ1-1,.,.,TGTGCCAGCAGCTTAGTAGGGGGACCCTCGAACACTGAAGCTTTCTTT,CASSLVGGPSNTEAFF
TRBV19,TRBJ1-5,TRBD1,.,TGTGCCACTACGACAGGGCCCAATCAGCCCCAGCATTTT,CATTTGPNQPQHF
TRBV6-6,TRBJ1-6,.,.,TGTGCCAGCAGCTCTCTTTCACCCCTCCACTTT,CASSSLSPLHF
TRBV6-5,TRBJ1-4,.,.,TGTGCCAGCAGCCCGGGGGGCCCGCCTAATGAAAAACTGTTTTTT,CASSPGGPPNEKLFF
TRBV28,TRBJ1-1,TRBD1,once,TGTGCCAGCGTTGAGACCGGGACAGGGGGCTTTGGGGGGTTGACGGAAGCTTTCTTT,CASVETGTGGFGGLTEAFF
TRBV7-2,TRBJ1-2,.,few,TGTGCCAGCAGCTTCTGGGGCAGGGAGGATGGCTACACCTTC,CASSFWGREDGYTF
TRBV28,TRBJ2-7,TRBD1,.,TGTGCCAGCAGTCCCTGGGACAGGGACTCCTACGAGCAGTACTTC,CASSPWDRDSYEQYF
TRBV4-3,TRBJ2-1,TRBD1,.,TGCGCCAGCAGCCCCCGACCGCAGGGGGCGACAGCCTACAATGAGCAGTTCTTC,CASSPRPQGATAYNEQFF
TRBV19,TRBJ2-5,.,.,TGTGCCAGCCAAATGACTGGGACATCGGAGACCCAGTACTTC,CASQMTGTSETQYF
TRBV6-5,TRBJ1-3,.,.,TGTGCCAGCAGACTCACAGGCATCTCTGGAAACACCATATATTTT,CASRLTGISGNTIYF
TRBV27,TRBJ2-7,.,.,TGTGCCAGCAGTTTCCAGGGCCGACCCTACGAGCAGTACTTC,CASSFQGRPYEQYF
TRBV7-2,TRBJ1-4,.,.,TGTGCCAGCAGCCTACGAGTTGCAACTAATGAAAAACTGTTTTTT,CASSLRVATNEKLFF
TRBV29-1,TRBJ2-3,.,.,TGCAGCGTTGCAGGGGCAGATACGCAGTATTTT,CSVAGADTQYF
TRBV19,TRBJ1-5,.,.,TGTGCCAGTAGGGACAGCCTGAGTCCCCAGCATTTT,CASRDSLSPQHF
TRBV28,TRBJ2-3,TRBD1,.,TGTGCCAGCAGTACGGGACAGGGCCCAGATACGCAGTATTTT,CASSTGQGPDTQYF
TRBV2,TRBJ2-3,.,.,TGTGCCGGTACAGTGGCTGATACGCAGTATTTT,CAGTVADTQYF
TRBV19,TRBJ2-7,TRBD1,.,TGTGCCACACGGACAGGGAGCCACGAGCAGTACTTC,CATRTGSHEQYF
TRBV19,TRBJ1-2,.,.,TGTGCCAGTCAACCAACGAGTTTCAGGGAAGGCTACACCTTC,CASQPTSFREGYTF
TRBV28,TRBJ2-7,.,.,TGTGCCAGCAATCGGGGTCGGAACGAGCAGTACTTC,CASNRGRNEQYF
TRBV10-3,TRBJ2-1,TRBD1,once,TGTGCCATCAGTGTCGGGGACAGGGCTCCCAATGAGCAGTTCTTC,CAISVGDRAPNEQFF
TRBV7-2,TRBJ2-7,TRBD2,.,TGTGCCAGCAGCCCGGTTGTGTCTCGGGGGGGATCCGAGCAGTACTTC,CASSPVVSRGGSEQYF
TRBV28,TRBJ1-1,TRBD1,.,TGTGCCAGCAGTACAGGGGGAAACACTGAAGCTTTCTTT,CASSTGGNTEAFF
TRBV30,TRBJ1-6,.,once,TGTGCTGCGGGAGGGACACCTAATTCACCCCTCCACTTT,CAAGGTPNSPLHF
TRBV6-1,TRBJ1-5,.,.,TGTGCCAGCAGTGAATCCTTGACGGGGTTAGGACAGCCCCAGCATTTT,CASSESLTGLGQPQHF
TRBV5-1,TRBJ2-3,.,.,TGCGCCAGCAGCTTGGGAGCTTCAGGTCGAGGCACAGATACGCAGTATTTT,CASSLGASGRGTDTQYF
TRBV5-6,TRBJ2-5,.,.,TGTGCCAGCAGGGTAACAGGAATAGAGACCCAGTACTTC,CASRVTGIETQYF
TRBV7-9,TRBJ2-7,.,.,TGTGCCAGCAGCCAATCCAGGGGATCCTACGAGCAGTACTTC,CASSQSRGSYEQYF
TRBV10-2,TRBJ2-5,.,.,TGCGCCAGCAGTGAGCCCGACAGGTCGCAAGAGACCCAGTACTTC,CASSEPDRSQETQYF
TRBV7-6,TRBJ2-2,.,.,TGTGCCAGCAGCTCCTCTCTAACCGGGACTTGGACCGGGGAGCTGTTTTTT,CASSSSLTGTWTGELFF
TRBV19,TRBJ1-3,TRBD1,.,TGTGCCAGTAGGACGCCGGGACAGGGCTCTGGAAACACCATATATTTT,CASRTPGQGSGNTIYF
TRBV5-4,TRBJ2-5,TRBD1,.,TGTGCCAGCAGCTTCGACAGGGGGCTGGGAGAGACCCAGTACTTC,CASSFDRGLGETQYF
TRBV4-2,TRBJ1-3,.,.,TGTGCCAGCAGCCAAGACGAAGCGTACTCTGGAAACACCATATATTTT,CASSQDEAYSGNTIYF
TRBV7-8,TRBJ2-2,.,.,TGTGCCAGCAGCATGCCCACAGGGAACACCGGGGAGCTGTTTTTT,CASSMPTGNTGELFF
TRBV6-5,TRBJ2-5,.,once,TGTGCCAGCAGTGTATCTCCGACACAAGGGGCCCAGTACTTC,CASSVSPTQGAQYF
TRBV6-5,TRBJ1-1,.,.,TGTGCCAGCAGTTACAGGGCGGGGAACACTGAAGCTTTCTTT,CASSYRAGNTEAFF
TRBV2,TRBJ2-7,TRBD2,.,TGTGCCAGCAGTGATTCCCTTCGGGCTAGCGGGAGGGTCCTATACGAGCAGTACTTC,CASSDSLRASGRVLYEQYF
TRBV28,TRBJ1-4,.,few,TGTGCCAGCAGTTCAGAAAAACTGTTTTTT,CASSSEKLFF
TRBV7-2,TRBJ1-4,.,.,TGTGCCAGCAGCCGAGGGGGACCGATTAATGAAAAACTGTTTTTT,CASSRGGPINEKLFF
TRBV20-1,TRBJ2-5,.,.,TGCAGTGCTAGAGGTCTCCAGTACTTC,CSARGLQYF
TRBV18,TRBJ2-5,TRBD2,.,TGTGCCAGCTCACCCTACTCTCTAGCGGGGGGACGAGAGACCCAGTACTTC,CASSPYSLAGGRETQYF
TRBV4-2,TRBJ2-7,.,few,TGTGCCAGCAGCCAAGCCCCCACCTACGAGCAGTACTTC,CASSQAPTYEQYF